The T cell receptor (beta chain) under discussion was sequenced for a study of cytomegalovirus exposure and HLA in healthy donors. Study-level findings and limits: Prior analysis indicated that the majority of TCR beta V segments exhibited productivity approximately 90% or approximately 30% of the time. The study put roughly 160 TCR beta chains on its list as cytomegalovirus-associated.

The germline V gene has CDR1 LNHDA and CDR2 SQIVND (reference sequence). The J segment lost 7 bases and the V segment lost 10 bases, leaving 5 bases of the junction unmatched. This CDR3 has 12 amino acids. A remark on this clone: Its specificity is not known.

Use of 60 Vbeta and 13 Jbeta primers characterized the PCR. The method was immunoSEQ multiplex PCR; TCRdb's version includes in-frame clones alone and lacks a portion of them. Of 150,000 to 200,000 clones in the sample, about 80% are singletons; the top ten hold approximately 1.1%. The rearrangement uses TRBV19 and TRBJ1-5; 9 bases map to TRBD1. The receptor comes from a woman between 40 and 55 years old in good health and CMV-seronegative. Sequenced material: PBMCs. The CDR3 here is CATRTGAQPQHF. CDR3 in DNA: TGTGCCACTAGGACAGGGGCACAGCCCCAGCATTTT.